The sequence of this T cell receptor beta chain was determined in a study of shared clonotypes between healthy human individuals. Assay runs were performed at deep level. Generated by immunoSEQ multiplex PCR, the TCRdb table keeps only in-frame clones and is missing some. The sample has about 2 million clones, about 95% seen once; the top ten hold roughly 1.2%. This clone was observed a single time. The antigen is undetermined. Terminally differentiated effector memory CD45RA+ cells were excluded by CCR7 positive selection of CD45RO-negative cells. Study-level points and caveats: Estimated clonotype richness was generally higher in naive than memory subsets.

The CDR3 is made up of 14 amino acids. V was clipped by 1 base and J by 4 bases; unmatched bases: 3. CDR1 is SGHRS and CDR2 is YFSETQ in the germline V gene. The TCR originated in a young man in good health. The sequencing input was naive CD8+ T cells sorted from blood. This chain connects TRBV5-1 to TRBJ2-5, with 8 positions matching TRBD2. The CDR3 protein is CASSLLGLAETQYF. The CDR3, as DNA: TGCGCCAGCAGCTTGTTAGGACTAGCAGAGACCCAGTACTTC.